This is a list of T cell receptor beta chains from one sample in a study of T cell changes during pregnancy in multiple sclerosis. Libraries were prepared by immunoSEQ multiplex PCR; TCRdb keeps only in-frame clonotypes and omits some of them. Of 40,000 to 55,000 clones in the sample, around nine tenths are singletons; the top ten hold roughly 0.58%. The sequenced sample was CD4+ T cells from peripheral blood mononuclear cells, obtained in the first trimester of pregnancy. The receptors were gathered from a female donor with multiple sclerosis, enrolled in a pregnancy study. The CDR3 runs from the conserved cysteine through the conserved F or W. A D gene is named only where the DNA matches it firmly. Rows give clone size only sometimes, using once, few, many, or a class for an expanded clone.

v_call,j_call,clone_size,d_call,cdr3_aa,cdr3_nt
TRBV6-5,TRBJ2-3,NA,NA,CASSYLFAGRTDTQYF,TGTGCCAGCAGTTACCTTTTCGCGGGAAGGACAGATACGCAGTATTTT
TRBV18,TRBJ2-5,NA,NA,CASSPKETQYF,TGTGCCAGCTCACCTAAAGAGACCCAGTACTTC
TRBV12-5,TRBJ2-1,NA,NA,CASGSVPGEKGNEQFF,TGTGCTAGTGGTTCCGTTCCGGGAGAAAAAGGGAATGAGCAGTTCTTC
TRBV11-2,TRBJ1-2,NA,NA,CASRTIRDYGYTF,TGTGCCAGCAGGACGATCAGGGACTATGGCTACACCTTC
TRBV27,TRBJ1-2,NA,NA,CASSLYSGNYGYTF,TGTGCCAGCAGTCTCTACAGCGGTAACTATGGCTACACCTTC
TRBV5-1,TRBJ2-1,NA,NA,CATAAGNEQFF,TGCGCCACCGCCGCGGGGAATGAGCAGTTCTTC
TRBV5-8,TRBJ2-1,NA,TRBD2,CASSPGGRLNEQFF,TGTGCCAGCAGCCCGGGGGGGCGCCTCAATGAGCAGTTCTTC
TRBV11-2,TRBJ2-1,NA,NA,CASSLVGRVGAYNEQFF,TGTGCCAGCAGCTTAGTTGGGCGGGTGGGAGCCTACAATGAGCAGTTCTTC
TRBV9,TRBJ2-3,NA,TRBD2,CASSTGLAGGTDTQYF,TGTGCCAGCAGCACAGGACTAGCGGGAGGCACAGATACGCAGTATTTT
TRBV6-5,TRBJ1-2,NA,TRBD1,CASSYSPGQTYYGYTF,TGTGCCAGCAGTTACTCGCCGGGACAGACTTACTATGGCTACACCTTC
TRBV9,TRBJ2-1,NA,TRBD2,CASSARDYRSSYNEQFF,TGTGCCAGCAGCGCCCGGGACTACCGTTCCTCCTACAATGAGCAGTTCTTC
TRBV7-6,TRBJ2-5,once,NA,CASSKVGGTGHETQYF,TGTGCCAGCAGCAAGGTGGGGGGTACTGGGCACGAGACCCAGTACTTC
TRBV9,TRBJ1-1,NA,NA,CASSVAPDSIEAFF,TGTGCCAGCAGCGTAGCGCCAGACAGCATTGAAGCTTTCTTT
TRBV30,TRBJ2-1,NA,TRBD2,CAWITGTSIYNEQFF,TGTGCCTGGATTACCGGGACTAGCATCTACAATGAGCAGTTCTTC
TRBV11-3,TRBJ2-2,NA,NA,CASSLRGIGELFF,TGTGCCAGCAGCTTACGGGGGATCGGGGAGCTGTTTTTT
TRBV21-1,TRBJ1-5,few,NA,CASSKAGRQGRGAQHF,TGTGCCAGCAGCAAAGCGGGTAGGCAGGGGCGGGGGGCCCAGCATTTT
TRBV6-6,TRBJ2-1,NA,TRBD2,CASSYASGLNEQFF,TGTGCCAGCAGTTACGCTAGCGGGTTGAATGAGCAGTTCTTC
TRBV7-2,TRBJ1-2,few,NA,CASSPDPGGYGYTF,TGTGCCAGCAGCCCAGACCCGGGGGGCTATGGCTACACCTTC
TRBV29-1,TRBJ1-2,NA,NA,CSVSTGRYGYTF,TGCAGCGTTTCCACAGGGCGCTATGGCTACACCTTC
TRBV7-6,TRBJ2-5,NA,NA,CASSLQGTQYF,TGTGCCAGCAGCTTACAGGGGACCCAGTACTTC
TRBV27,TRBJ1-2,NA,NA,CASSFLAGWGYTF,TGTGCCAGCAGTTTTCTGGCAGGGTGGGGCTACACCTTC
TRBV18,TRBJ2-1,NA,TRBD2,CASSPLGSGLSDNEQFF,TGTGCCAGCTCTCCCCTAGGTAGCGGGTTGAGTGACAATGAGCAGTTCTTC
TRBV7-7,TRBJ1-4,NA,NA,CASSRTVGNEKLFF,TGTGCCAGCAGCAGGACAGTCGGGAATGAAAAACTGTTTTTT
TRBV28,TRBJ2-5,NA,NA,CASSGYRDPLQETQYF,TGTGCCAGCAGTGGTTACAGGGACCCTTTACAAGAGACCCAGTACTTC
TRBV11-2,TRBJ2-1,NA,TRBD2,CASSDAMGLASHNEQFF,TGTGCCAGCAGCGACGCGATGGGACTAGCCTCCCACAATGAGCAGTTCTTC
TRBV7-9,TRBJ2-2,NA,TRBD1,CASTATGVPGELFF,TGTGCCAGCACTGCGACAGGGGTCCCCGGGGAGCTGTTTTTT
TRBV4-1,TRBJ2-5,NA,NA,CASSLEVGATQYF,TGCGCCAGCAGCCTCGAGGTTGGGGCGACCCAGTACTTC
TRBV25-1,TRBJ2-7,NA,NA,CASSDRANPPGEQYF,TGTGCCAGCAGTGATAGGGCCAACCCCCCGGGGGAGCAGTACTTC
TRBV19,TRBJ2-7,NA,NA,CASSIDGSGEQYF,TGTGCCAGTAGTATAGACGGCTCGGGCGAGCAGTACTTC
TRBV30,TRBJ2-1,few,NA,CAWGDWVIYNEQFF,TGTGCCTGGGGGGACTGGGTGATATACAATGAGCAGTTCTTC
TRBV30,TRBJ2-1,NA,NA,CALQGTLIDEQFF,TGTGCCCTCCAGGGGACGTTAATTGATGAGCAGTTCTTC
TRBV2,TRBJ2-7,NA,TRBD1,CASTGTGGPYEQYF,TGTGCCAGCACCGGGACAGGGGGTCCCTACGAGCAGTACTTC
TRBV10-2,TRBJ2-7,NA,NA,CASNWREQYF,TGCGCCAGCAATTGGAGGGAGCAGTACTTC
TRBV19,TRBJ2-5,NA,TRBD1,CASSMGGQGAGETQYF,TGTGCCAGTAGTATGGGAGGACAGGGGGCTGGGGAGACCCAGTACTTC
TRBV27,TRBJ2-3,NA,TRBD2,CASSLTSRGTDTQYF,TGTGCCAGCAGTCTGACTAGCAGGGGCACAGATACGCAGTATTTT
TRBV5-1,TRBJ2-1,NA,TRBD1,CASSTYRGPNEQFF,TGCGCCAGCAGCACCTACAGGGGGCCCAATGAGCAGTTCTTC
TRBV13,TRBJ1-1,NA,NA,CASSFYRAMNTEAFF,TGTGCCAGCAGCTTCTACAGAGCCATGAACACTGAAGCTTTCTTT
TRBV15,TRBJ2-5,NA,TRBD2,CATSRVLGRGGAETQYF,TGTGCCACCAGCAGAGTATTGGGGCGGGGGGGCGCGGAGACCCAGTACTTC
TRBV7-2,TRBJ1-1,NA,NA,CASSLVEYTEAFF,TGTGCCAGCAGCTTAGTAGAGTACACTGAAGCTTTCTTT
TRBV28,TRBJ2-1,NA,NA,CATSRGYNEQFF,TGTGCCACCTCCCGGGGGTACAATGAGCAGTTCTTC
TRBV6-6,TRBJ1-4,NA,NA,CASSFGSTTNEKLFF,TGTGCCAGCAGCTTCGGGTCTACAACTAATGAAAAACTGTTTTTT
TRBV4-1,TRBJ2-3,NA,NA,CASSRQANTDTQYF,TGCGCCAGCAGCCGCCAAGCGAACACAGATACGCAGTATTTT